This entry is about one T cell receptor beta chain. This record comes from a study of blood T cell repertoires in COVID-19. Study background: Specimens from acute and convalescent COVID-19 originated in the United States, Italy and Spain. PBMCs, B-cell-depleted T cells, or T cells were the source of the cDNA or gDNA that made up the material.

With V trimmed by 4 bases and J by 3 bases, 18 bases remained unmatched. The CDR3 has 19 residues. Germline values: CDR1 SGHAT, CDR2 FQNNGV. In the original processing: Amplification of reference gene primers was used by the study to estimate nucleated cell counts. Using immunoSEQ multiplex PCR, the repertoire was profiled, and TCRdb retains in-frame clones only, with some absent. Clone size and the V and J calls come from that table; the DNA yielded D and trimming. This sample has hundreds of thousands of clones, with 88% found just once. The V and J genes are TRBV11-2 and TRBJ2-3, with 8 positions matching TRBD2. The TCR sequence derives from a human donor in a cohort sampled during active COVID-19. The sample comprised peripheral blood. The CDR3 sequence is CASSSYPEVAGIQTDTQYF. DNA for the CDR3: TGTGCCAGCAGCTCCTACCCAGAAGTAGCGGGGATTCAGACAGATACGCAGTATTTT.